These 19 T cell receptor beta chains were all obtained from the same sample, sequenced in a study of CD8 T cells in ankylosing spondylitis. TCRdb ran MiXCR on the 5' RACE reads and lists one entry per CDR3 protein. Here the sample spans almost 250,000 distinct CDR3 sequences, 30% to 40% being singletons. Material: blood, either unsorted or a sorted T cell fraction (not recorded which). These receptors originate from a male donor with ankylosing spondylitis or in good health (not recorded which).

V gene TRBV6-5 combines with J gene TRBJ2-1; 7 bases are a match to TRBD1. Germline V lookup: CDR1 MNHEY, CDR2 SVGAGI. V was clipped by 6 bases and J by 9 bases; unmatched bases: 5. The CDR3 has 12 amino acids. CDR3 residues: CASRDRSFEQFF. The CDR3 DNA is TGTGCCAGCAGGGACAGGTCCTTTGAGCAGTTCTTC.

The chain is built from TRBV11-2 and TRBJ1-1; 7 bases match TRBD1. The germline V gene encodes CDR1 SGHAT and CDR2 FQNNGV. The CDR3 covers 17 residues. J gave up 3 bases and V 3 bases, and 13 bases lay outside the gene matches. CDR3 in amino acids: CASSLRQGGLWDTEAFF. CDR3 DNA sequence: TGTGCCAGCAGCTTGCGACAGGGTGGGTTATGGGACACTGAAGCTTTCTTT.

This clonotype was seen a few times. This CDR3 reads CSAPGGAFETQYF. The CDR3 bases are TGCAGTGCTCCGGGGGGGGCCTTTGAGACCCAGTACTTC. The rearrangement links TRBV20-1 to TRBJ2-5; 8 bases align to TRBD2. J was trimmed by 5 bases and V by 5 bases; bases with no gene match: 7. Germline CDR1 is DFQATT and CDR2 is SNEGSKA (reference sequence). This CDR3 has 13 amino acids.

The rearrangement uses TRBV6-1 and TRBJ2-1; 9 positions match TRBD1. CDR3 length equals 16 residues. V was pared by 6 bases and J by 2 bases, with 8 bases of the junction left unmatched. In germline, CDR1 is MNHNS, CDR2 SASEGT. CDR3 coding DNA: TGTGCCAGCAGCCCCGGGACAGGGAGTGCCTACAATGAGCAGTTCTTC. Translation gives CASSPGTGSAYNEQFF.

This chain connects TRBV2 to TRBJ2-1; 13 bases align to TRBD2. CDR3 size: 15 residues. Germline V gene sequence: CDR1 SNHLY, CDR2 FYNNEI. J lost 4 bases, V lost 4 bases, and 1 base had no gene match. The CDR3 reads CASSAGLAGYNEQFF. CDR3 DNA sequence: TGTGCCAGCAGTGCGGGACTAGCGGGGTACAATGAGCAGTTCTTC.

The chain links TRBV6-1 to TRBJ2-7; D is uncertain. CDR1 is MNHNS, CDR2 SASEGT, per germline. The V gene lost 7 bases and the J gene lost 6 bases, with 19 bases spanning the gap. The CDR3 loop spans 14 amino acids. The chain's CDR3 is CASTAAAVPFEQYF. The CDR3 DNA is TGTGCCAGCACCGCGGCAGCTGTCCCGTTCGAGCAGTACTTC.

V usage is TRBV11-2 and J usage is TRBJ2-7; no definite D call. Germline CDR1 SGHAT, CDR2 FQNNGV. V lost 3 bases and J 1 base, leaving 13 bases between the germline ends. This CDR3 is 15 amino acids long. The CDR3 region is CASSLAPWGSYEQYF. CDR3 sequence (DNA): TGTGCCAGCAGCTTGGCCCCCTGGGGTTCCTACGAGCAGTACTTC.

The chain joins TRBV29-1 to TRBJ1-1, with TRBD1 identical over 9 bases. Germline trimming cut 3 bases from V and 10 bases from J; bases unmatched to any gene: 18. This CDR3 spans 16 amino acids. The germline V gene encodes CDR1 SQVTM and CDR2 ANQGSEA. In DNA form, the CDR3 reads TGCAGCGTTGATCCAACAGGGGGCCTGGCCTCGGGGGGAGCTTTCTTT. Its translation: CSVDPTGGLASGGAFF.

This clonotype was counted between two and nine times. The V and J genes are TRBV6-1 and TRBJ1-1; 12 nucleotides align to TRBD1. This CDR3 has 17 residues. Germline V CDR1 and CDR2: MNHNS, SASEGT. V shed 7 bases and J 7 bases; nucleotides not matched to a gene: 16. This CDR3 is CASIPGQGASGLFEAFF. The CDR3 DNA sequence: TGTGCCAGCATACCGGGACAGGGGGCGAGTGGGTTGTTTGAAGCTTTCTTT.

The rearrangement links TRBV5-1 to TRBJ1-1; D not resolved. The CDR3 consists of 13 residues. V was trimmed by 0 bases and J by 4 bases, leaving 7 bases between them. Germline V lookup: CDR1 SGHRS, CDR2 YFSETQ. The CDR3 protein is CASSLGGSTEAFF. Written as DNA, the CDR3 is TGCGCCAGCAGCTTGGGTGGGAGCACTGAAGCTTTCTTT.

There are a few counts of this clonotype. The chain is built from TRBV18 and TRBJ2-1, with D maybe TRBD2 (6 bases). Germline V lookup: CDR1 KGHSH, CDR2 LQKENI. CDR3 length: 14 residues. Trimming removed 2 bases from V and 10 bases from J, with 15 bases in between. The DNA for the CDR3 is TGTGCCAGCTCACCATCCCCGATAGCGGACGAGCAGTTCTTC. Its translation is CASSPSPIADEQFF.

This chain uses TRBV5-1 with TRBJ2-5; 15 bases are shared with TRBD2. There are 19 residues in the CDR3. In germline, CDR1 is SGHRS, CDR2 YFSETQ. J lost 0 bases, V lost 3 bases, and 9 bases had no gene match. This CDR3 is CASSSGLAGGYMYQETQYF. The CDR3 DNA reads TGCGCCAGCAGCTCCGGACTAGCGGGGGGGTACATGTACCAAGAGACCCAGTACTTC.

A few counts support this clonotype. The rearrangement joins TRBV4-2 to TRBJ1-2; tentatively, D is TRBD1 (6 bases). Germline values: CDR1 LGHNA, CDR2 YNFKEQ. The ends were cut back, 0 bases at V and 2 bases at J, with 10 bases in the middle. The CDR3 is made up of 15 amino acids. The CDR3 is CASSQEWQGNYGYTF. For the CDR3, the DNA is TGTGCCAGCAGCCAAGAGTGGCAGGGGAACTATGGCTACACCTTC.

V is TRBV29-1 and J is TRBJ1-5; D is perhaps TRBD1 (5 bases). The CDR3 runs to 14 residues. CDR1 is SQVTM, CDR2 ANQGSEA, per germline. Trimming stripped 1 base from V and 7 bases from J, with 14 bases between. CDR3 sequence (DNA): TGCAGCGTTGAAGCTGGGGCGGTCCGCCAGCCCCAGCATTTT. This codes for CSVEAGAVRQPQHF.

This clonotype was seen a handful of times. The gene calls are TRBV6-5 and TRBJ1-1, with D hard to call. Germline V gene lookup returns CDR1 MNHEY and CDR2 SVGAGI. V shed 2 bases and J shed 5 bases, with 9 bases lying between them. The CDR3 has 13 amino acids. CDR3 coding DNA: TGTGCCAGCAGTTACGACGGCGGGACTGAAGCTTTCTTT. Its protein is CASSYDGGTEAFF.

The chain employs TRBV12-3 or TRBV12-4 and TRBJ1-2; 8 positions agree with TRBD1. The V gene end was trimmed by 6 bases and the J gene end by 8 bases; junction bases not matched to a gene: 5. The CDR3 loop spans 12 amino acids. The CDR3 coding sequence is TGTGCCAGCAGCGGGACAGGCTGGGGCTACACCTTC. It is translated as CASSGTGWGYTF.

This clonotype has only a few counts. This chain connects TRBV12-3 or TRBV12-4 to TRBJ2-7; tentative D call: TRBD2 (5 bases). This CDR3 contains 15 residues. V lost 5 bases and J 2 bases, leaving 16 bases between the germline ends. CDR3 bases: TGTGCCAGCAGTCCTACGAGGGAATGGACCTACGAGCAGTACTTC. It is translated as CASSPTREWTYEQYF.

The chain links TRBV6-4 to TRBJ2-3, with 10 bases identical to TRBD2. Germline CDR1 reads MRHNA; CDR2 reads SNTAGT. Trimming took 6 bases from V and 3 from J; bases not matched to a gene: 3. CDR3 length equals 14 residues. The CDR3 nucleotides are TGTGCCAGCAGCTGGACTAGCGGAACAGATACGCAGTATTTT. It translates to CASSWTSGTDTQYF.

The CDR3 protein is CASTVQGRDNEQFF. The CDR3 nucleotides are TGTGCCAGCACAGTTCAGGGCCGGGACAATGAGCAGTTCTTC. The chain couples TRBV12-3 or TRBV12-4 to TRBJ2-1; TRBD1 is a possible D gene (5 bases). The CDR3 runs to 14 residues. V shed 7 bases and J shed 5 bases, with 15 bases lying between them.